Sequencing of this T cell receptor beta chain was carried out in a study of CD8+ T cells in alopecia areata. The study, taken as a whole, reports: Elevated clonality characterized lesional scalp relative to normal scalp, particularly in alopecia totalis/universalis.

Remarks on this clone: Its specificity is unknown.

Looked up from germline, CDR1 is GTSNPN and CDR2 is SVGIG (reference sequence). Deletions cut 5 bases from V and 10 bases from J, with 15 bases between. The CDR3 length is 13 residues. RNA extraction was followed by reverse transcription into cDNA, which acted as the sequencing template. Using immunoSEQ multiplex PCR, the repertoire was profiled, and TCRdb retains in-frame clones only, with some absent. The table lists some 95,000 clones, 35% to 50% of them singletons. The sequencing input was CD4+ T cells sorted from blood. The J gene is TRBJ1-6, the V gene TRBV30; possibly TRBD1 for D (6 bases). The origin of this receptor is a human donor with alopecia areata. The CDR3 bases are TGTGCCTGGCGGGACAACAGGGACTCACCCCTCCACTTT. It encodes CAWRDNRDSPLHF.